The 11 T cell receptor beta chains given below trace back to one sample, sequenced in a study of control samples from healthy donors and cancer patients. Assay used: immunoSEQ multiplex PCR; TCRdb lists only in-frame clones, some missing. The repertoire holds some 160,000 clones, with 75% to 90% as singletons. What was sequenced was blood. Receptors originate from a man younger than 45 in good health.

The gene calls are TRBV3-1 (or the pseudogene TRBV3-2) and TRBJ2-6; tentative D call: TRBD1 (6 bases). CDR3 length equals 15 residues. Trimming stripped 6 bases from V and 0 bases from J, with 9 bases between. Germline-derived CDR1 and CDR2 are LGHDT and YNNKEL (reference sequence). This CDR3 reads CASRLQGSGANVLTF. The CDR3 region has the DNA TGTGCCAGCAGACTACAGGGCTCTGGGGCCAACGTCCTGACTTTC.

This clone was observed a handful of times. This chain links TRBV6-4 with TRBJ1-6; 7 bases line up with TRBD1. Losses at the gene ends were 6 bases for V and 7 bases for J; bases not matched to a gene: 6. The CDR3 spans 14 residues. Per germline, CDR1 MRHNA and CDR2 SNTAGT. This chain's CDR3 is CASRQGDENSPLHF. Written as DNA, the CDR3 is TGTGCCAGCAGGCAGGGGGATGAGAATTCACCCCTCCACTTT.

This chain uses TRBV24-1 with TRBJ2-7; no clear D gene. Looked up from germline, CDR1 is KGHDR and CDR2 is SFDVKD. This CDR3 comprises 13 residues. Trimming left V 3 bases short and J 1 base short, with 6 bases between. For the CDR3, the DNA is TGTGCCACCAGTGATGTCGATTCCTACGAGCAGTACTTC. Translation gives CATSDVDSYEQYF.

The table lists this clone with a few counts. CDR3 region: CASSFGLGNYEQYF. CDR3 in DNA: TGTGCCAGCAGTTTTGGTCTGGGTAACTACGAGCAGTACTTC. The chain links TRBV27 to TRBJ2-7; D remains unclear. CDR3 length: 14 residues. With 3 bases removed from V and 3 bases from J, the gap between germline ends came to 12 bases. CDR1 is MNHEY, CDR2 SMNVEV, per germline (reference sequence).

The chain employs TRBV5-8 and TRBJ1-4; a weak D match, TRBD1 (5 bases). V shed 0 bases and J shed 7 bases, with 16 bases lying between them. CDR3 size: 16 residues. Germline CDR1 is SGHTS and CDR2 is YDEGEE. The CDR3 here is CASSLGQGLLREKLFF. DNA of the CDR3: TGTGCCAGCAGCTTGGGTCAGGGTCTCTTGCGTGAAAAACTGTTTTTT.

Comment on this clone: Other DNA sequences in this specimen translate into the identical CDR3. This chain joins TRBV18 and TRBJ1-1; D is undetermined. V was cut by 2 bases and J by 2 bases, with 6 bases left in between. This CDR3 comprises 13 residues. CDR1 and CDR2 (germline): KGHSH, LQKENI. The CDR3 protein is CASSPGLNTEAFF. The CDR3 region has the DNA TGTGCCAGCTCACCAGGGTTAAACACTGAAGCTTTCTTT.

The chain is built from TRBV9 and TRBJ1-6, with unresolved D. The ends were cut back, 3 bases at V and 11 bases at J, with 9 bases in the middle. Germline CDR1 and CDR2: SGDLS and YYNGEE. CDR3 length equals 12 residues. CDR3 protein: CASSAPGTPLHF. The CDR3 DNA sequence: TGTGCCAGCAGCGCCCCGGGAACACCCCTCCACTTT.

J is TRBJ2-7 and V is TRBV15; 8 positions agree with TRBD1. The CDR3 has 15 residues. With V trimmed by 1 base and J by 5 bases, 7 bases remained unmatched. Germline loops: CDR1 LNHNV, CDR2 YYDKDF (reference sequence). CDR3 nucleotides: TGTGCCACCAGCAGAGGGGGCGGGACAGGCCACGAGCAGTACTTC. Translated, it gives CATSRGGGTGHEQYF. Variable domain in full (rest from reference TRBV15 and TRBJ2-7): DAMVIQNPRYQVTQFGKPVTLSCSQTLNHNVMYWYQQKSSQAPKLLFHYYDKDFNNEADTPDNFQSRRPNTSFCFLDIRSPGLGDTAMYLCATSRGGGTGHEQYFGPGTRLTVT.

The V gene is TRBV6-1, the J gene TRBJ1-5, with 11 bases aligning to TRBD1. The germline CDR1 and CDR2 sequences are MNHNS and SASEGT. The CDR3 consists of 15 residues. Trimming cost V 7 bases and J 6 bases; bases outside gene matches: 8. Here the CDR3 reads CASNGQGAIGQPQHF. The CDR3 bases are TGTGCCAGCAACGGACAGGGGGCGATAGGTCAGCCCCAGCATTTT.

The genes are TRBV19 and TRBJ2-5, with TRBD1 matching 7 bases. V trimming: 2 bases; J trimming: 10 bases; junction bases outside the gene matches: 13. The CDR3 consists of 15 residues. Per the germline V gene, CDR1 is LNHDA and CDR2 is SQIVND (reference sequence). The CDR3 bases are TGTGCCAGTAGTATATCCGGGACAGACCCTCCGAGCCAGTACTTC. As protein: CASSISGTDPPSQYF.

The chain couples TRBV4-1 to TRBJ2-7, with 11 bases lining up with TRBD2. Germline V lookup: CDR1 MGHRA, CDR2 YSYEKL. The CDR3 is made up of 16 amino acids. The trim removed 2 bases at V and 3 bases at J, leaving 6 bases unmatched. The CDR3 region is CASSQTLSGGGYEQYF. The CDR3 nucleotides read TGCGCCAGCAGCCAAACACTTAGCGGGGGGGGCTACGAGCAGTACTTC.